This T cell receptor beta chain was profiled in a study of graft-versus-host responses after intestinal transplantation. In the study overall: All recipients got anti-thymocyte globulin induction, then tacrolimus and steroids for approximately 3 years.

Graft specimens yielded both intraepithelial and lamina propria lymphocytes. Clones were read by immunoSEQ multiplex PCR, and TCRdb kept only the in-frame ones, dropping some. The top ten clones hold approximately 3.4% of a sample with about 15,000 clones, 74% of them seen once. Per the germline V gene, CDR1 is KGHSH and CDR2 is LQKENI. The CDR3 length is 13 residues. The germline V and J ends were trimmed by 1 base and 6 bases, with 7 bases remaining between them. As for this clone: The antigen remains undetermined.

Findings and limits, study-wide: Clonal ratios of graft-versus-host to host-versus-graft in allografts were high for patients exhibiting graft-donor T cell macrochimerism. Among circulating GvH clones, peak levels were associated with early post-transplant declines in HvG clones.

This sequence originates from a human patient who received an intestinal transplant, so some T cells may come from the graft donor. The genes are TRBV18 and TRBJ2-1; no reliable D call. The sample here was ileum tissue, taken 14 days after transplant. CDR3 DNA sequence: TGTGCCAGCTCACCACAAGATAGCAATGAGCAGTTCTTC. Its protein is CASSPQDSNEQFF.